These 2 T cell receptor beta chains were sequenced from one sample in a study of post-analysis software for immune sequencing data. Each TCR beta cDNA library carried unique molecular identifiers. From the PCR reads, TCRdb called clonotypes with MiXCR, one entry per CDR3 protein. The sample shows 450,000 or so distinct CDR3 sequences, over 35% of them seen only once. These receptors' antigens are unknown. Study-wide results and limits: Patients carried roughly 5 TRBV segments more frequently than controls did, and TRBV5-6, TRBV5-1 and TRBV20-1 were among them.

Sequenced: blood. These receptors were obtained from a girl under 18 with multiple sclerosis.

The CDR3 spells CASSLAGASYEQYF. The CDR3 DNA follows: TGTGCCAGCAGCCTAGCGGGAGCATCCTACGAGCAGTACTTC. The chain has TRBV12-3 or TRBV12-4 and TRBJ2-7; 10 nucleotides line up with TRBD2. Trimming took 6 bases from V and 1 from J; bases not matched to a gene: 3. The length of the CDR3 is 14 residues.

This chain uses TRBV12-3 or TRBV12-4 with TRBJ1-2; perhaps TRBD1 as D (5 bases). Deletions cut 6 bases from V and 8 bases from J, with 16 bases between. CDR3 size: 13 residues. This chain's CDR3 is CASSRDYYAGYTF. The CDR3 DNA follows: TGTGCCAGCAGCAGGGATTACTATGCCGGCTACACCTTC.